The text below deals with one T cell receptor beta chain. Its antigen is not known. Data came from immunoSEQ multiplex PCR; TCRdb stores just in-frame clones and leaves some out. Found here are approximately 92,000 clones, roughly 93% of them singletons; the top ten hold 22%. V lost 6 bases and J 3 bases, leaving 13 bases between the germline ends. Germline assignment: CDR1 SGDLS and CDR2 YYNGEE. The CDR3 has 14 residues. This specimen belongs to a study of T cell responses to AZD1222 COVID-19 vaccine. Overall study results and limits: There were vaccine-associated CD4 TCRs across spike, dominant at 160-218 and 743-854.

This chain links TRBV9 with TRBJ1-3; D not certain. The material sequenced was peripheral blood, taken on day 0 of AZD1222 vaccination. The clonotype originates from an adult in good health. The CDR3: CASKESLFGNTIYF. CDR3 nucleotide sequence: TGTGCCAGCAAGGAATCCCTATTTGGAAACACCATATATTTT.